The T cell receptor (beta chain) described here comes from a study of high-grade serous ovarian cancer treatment subgroups. Overall study: Mean per sample: about 14,000 reads, 6,000 to 8,000 unique TCR beta rearrangements.

Whole-study findings and limits: These tumor repertoires lack spatial information from bulk sequencing. Repertoire similarity ranged about 0.1 to 0.85 between tumors of one patient.

About this clone: Its target is unknown.

This CDR3 has 14 residues. Trimming shortened V by 5 bases and J by 7 bases, and 18 bases separated the two germline ends. Per the germline V gene, CDR1 is MNHNY and CDR2 is SVGAGI (reference sequence). Generated by immunoSEQ multiplex PCR, the TCRdb table keeps only in-frame clones and is missing some. The table includes fewer than 9,000 clones, about three quarters detected once. Tumor samples were obtained before definitive surgery or chemotherapy. The gene calls are TRBV6-6 and TRBJ2-7, with D perhaps TRBD2 (6 bases). The sequencing input was tumor tissue. The clonotype originates from a human donor with high-grade serous ovarian cancer. The CDR3 loop reads CASSNLPGAGEQYF. In nucleotides, the CDR3 is TGTGCCAGCAGTAACCTGCCCGGGGCGGGGGAGCAGTACTTC.